The 20 T cell receptor beta chains reported below all come from one sample, sequenced in a study of patients and donors after allogeneic stem cell transplantation. TCRdb recomputed calls from the RT-PCR reads with MiXCR, one row per CDR3 protein. The sample records 800,000 to 1,000,000 distinct CDR3 sequences, approximately 18% being singletons. Sequenced: blood, either unsorted or a sorted T cell fraction (not recorded which). These receptor sequences come from a human donor who was either an allogeneic HSCT recipient or a stem cell or donor lymphocyte infusion donor (not recorded which). It is not recorded whose cells these are; they may come from a transplant donor.

This clonotype was detected a few times. The chain has TRBV6-5 and TRBJ2-3; 9 bases agree with TRBD1. This CDR3 has 17 amino acids. Per the germline V gene, CDR1 is MNHEY and CDR2 is SVGAGI. V shed 0 bases, J shed 4 bases, and the junction held 8 bases outside the gene matches. This CDR3 is CASSYSRQGVGPDTQYF. Here the CDR3 DNA reads TGTGCCAGCAGTTACTCGCGACAGGGGGTGGGACCAGATACGCAGTATTTT.

This clonotype has only a few counts. The gene calls are TRBV7-3 and TRBJ1-1; D is uncertain. The CDR3 is 14 residues long. Germline assignment: CDR1 SGHTA and CDR2 FQGTGA. The V and J ends lost 4 bases and 2 bases respectively, with 11 bases between them. The CDR3 protein is CASSSVFSNTEAFF. CDR3 nucleotides: TGTGCCAGCAGCTCCGTATTCTCTAACACTGAAGCTTTCTTT. The full variable domain, with the rest looked up from reference TRBV7-3 and TRBJ1-1, is GAGVSQTPSNKVTEKGKYVELRCDPISGHTALYWYRQSLGQGPEFLIYFQGTGAADDSGLPNDRFFAVRPEGSVSTLKIQRTERGDSAVYLCASSSVFSNTEAFFGQGTRLTVV.

This sequence joins TRBV6-6 and TRBJ2-7, with 8 bases identical to TRBD1. The CDR3 is 13 amino acids. Losses at the gene ends were 6 bases for V and 6 bases for J; bases not matched to a gene: 7. Germline V gene data show CDR1 as MNHNY and CDR2 as SVGAGI (reference sequence). CDR3 amino acids: CASRHLQGGEQYF. The CDR3 coding sequence is TGTGCCAGCAGGCATCTACAGGGGGGCGAGCAGTACTTC.

The DNA of the CDR3 is TGCAGTGCTGACAAAGGCCAAGAGACCCAGTACTTC. This codes for CSADKGQETQYF. The chain recombines TRBV20-1 with TRBJ2-5; D unresolved. V lost 5 bases, J lost 1 base, and 8 bases lay in between. CDR1 is DFQATT and CDR2 is SNEGSKA in the germline V gene (reference sequence). This CDR3 region has 12 residues.

The chain carries TRBV7-7 and TRBJ2-1; D unclear. Germline V CDR1 and CDR2: SSHAT, FNYEAQ (reference sequence). V was shortened by 3 bases and J by 0 bases, with 9 bases between the two germline ends. This CDR3 is 15 amino acids long. CDR3 DNA: TGTGCCAGCAGCTTCCGTTACGGCTCCTACAATGAGCAGTTCTTC. Its translation: CASSFRYGSYNEQFF.

This clonotype was recorded a few times. The J gene is TRBJ1-4, the V gene TRBV18; TRBD1 matches 12 bases. Germline CDR1 reads KGHSH; CDR2 reads LQKENI. This CDR3 is built from 17 residues. Trimming took 0 bases from V and 3 from J; bases not matched to a gene: 2. The CDR3 region is CASSPPGQGAANEKLFF. The CDR3 nucleotides are TGTGCCAGCTCACCACCGGGACAGGGGGCTGCTAATGAAAAACTGTTTTTT.

This clonotype was seen only a few times. The chain uses TRBV5-1 and TRBJ2-1, with D maybe TRBD2 (6 bases). V lost 4 bases and J 4 bases, leaving 15 bases between the germline ends. CDR3 length equals 15 residues. Germline V lookup: CDR1 SGHRS, CDR2 YFSETQ. CDR3 amino acids: CASSRDGGKYNEQFF. CDR3 in DNA: TGCGCCAGCAGCAGGGACGGGGGTAAATACAATGAGCAGTTCTTC.

CDR3: CASSVRGNEKLFF. For the CDR3, the DNA is TGTGCCAGCAGCGTACGGGGTAATGAAAAACTGTTTTTT. The genes are TRBV9 and TRBJ1-4; D unclear. Germline V gene lookup returns CDR1 SGDLS and CDR2 YYNGEE. This CDR3 region has 13 residues. The V end lost 1 base, the J end lost 4 bases, and 5 bases lay between the germline ends.

Only one count was recorded for this clonotype. The rearrangement links TRBV24-1 to TRBJ2-6, with unresolved D. Germline V lookup: CDR1 KGHDR, CDR2 SFDVKD. This CDR3 region has 19 residues. Trimming took off 0 bases at V and 1 base at J, with 15 bases between the two ends. The CDR3 region is CATSDLSRSRVSGANVLTF. In DNA, the CDR3 is TGTGCCACCAGTGATTTGTCAAGGTCTAGGGTGTCTGGGGCCAACGTCCTGACTTTC.

V is TRBV15 and J is TRBJ1-4; D is undetermined. The germline V gene has CDR1 LNHNV and CDR2 YYDKDF (reference sequence). Trimming removed 3 bases at V and 8 bases at J, with 16 bases between. There are 15 residues in the CDR3. The CDR3 DNA reads TGTGCCACCAGCAGTACTGCCTCCGGAGGGGAAAAACTGTTTTTT. Translation: CATSSTASGGEKLFF.

This clonotype was picked up a small number of times. The chain couples TRBV27 to TRBJ1-1; perhaps TRBD1 as D (5 bases). V was cut by 7 bases and J by 1 base, with 16 bases left in between. The CDR3 runs 15 residues. Looked up from germline, CDR1 is MNHEY and CDR2 is SMNVEV (reference sequence). The CDR3 sequence: CASNWRGWANTEAFF. The CDR3 nucleotides are TGTGCCAGCAATTGGAGGGGATGGGCGAACACTGAAGCTTTCTTT.

The chain joins TRBV7-9 to TRBJ2-5; TRBD1 is a possible D gene (6 bases). The CDR3 spans 15 residues. V was cut by 5 bases and J by 5 bases, with 18 bases left in between. Germline loops: CDR1 SEHNR, CDR2 FQNEAQ (reference sequence). CDR3 sequence: CASSPRGLQGETQYF. DNA of the CDR3: TGTGCCAGCAGCCCCCGCGGACTCCAGGGGGAGACCCAGTACTTC.

In this sample, this clonotype turned up a few times. CDR3 residues: CAWSPRARAPLHF. DNA of the CDR3: TGTGCCTGGAGTCCCAGGGCCAGGGCACCCCTCCACTTT. This chain uses TRBV30 with TRBJ1-6; D may be TRBD1 (5 bases). This CDR3 is 13 amino acids long. CDR1 and CDR2 (germline): GTSNPN, SVGIG (reference sequence). V was cut by 2 bases and J by 11 bases, with 13 bases left in between.

This chain joins TRBV4-3 and TRBJ2-3; the D call may be TRBD1 or TRBD2 (5 bases each). Germline V gene data show CDR1 as LGHNA and CDR2 as YSLEER. CDR3 length equals 13 residues. V was shortened by 5 bases and J by 6 bases, with 12 bases between the two germline ends. This CDR3 is CASSWGSRDTQYF. The CDR3 nucleotides are TGCGCCAGCAGCTGGGGGAGTAGGGATACGCAGTATTTT.

This clonotype appeared a few times. The V call is TRBV5-6, the J call TRBJ1-5; 9 positions match TRBD1. V was clipped by 2 bases and J by 3 bases; unmatched bases: 6. Germline-derived CDR1 and CDR2 are SGHDT and YYEEEE. The CDR3 spans 16 residues. The chain's CDR3 is CASSLSTGGFNQPQHF. The CDR3 region has the DNA TGTGCCAGCAGCTTATCTACAGGGGGCTTCAATCAGCCCCAGCATTTT.

This clonotype was counted at least ten times. The rearrangement joins TRBV5-1 to TRBJ2-1; D is unclear. This CDR3 spans 13 amino acids. V was trimmed by 1 base and J by 7 bases, leaving 9 bases between them. Germline CDR1 reads SGHRS; CDR2 reads YFSETQ. CDR3 sequence reads: CASSLWVRNEQFF. The CDR3, as DNA: TGCGCCAGCAGCTTGTGGGTCCGAAATGAGCAGTTCTTC.

This clonotype was counted only a few times. This sequence joins TRBV5-6 and TRBJ2-1; 9 nucleotides line up with TRBD1. CDR3 length: 18 amino acids. V trimming: 4 bases; J trimming: 4 bases; junction bases outside the gene matches: 15. The germline CDR1 and CDR2 sequences are SGHDT and YYEEEE. CDR3 in amino acids: CASSQIYYRGRRYNEQFF. CDR3 sequence (DNA): TGTGCCAGCAGCCAAATATACTACAGGGGGCGAAGATACAATGAGCAGTTCTTC.

V is TRBV12-3 or TRBV12-4 and J is TRBJ1-5; D ambiguous. The CDR3 is 16 amino acids. V shed 1 base and J shed 1 base, with 11 bases lying between them. The chain's CDR3 is CASSLVMGPSNQPQHF. CDR3 coding DNA: TGTGCCAGCAGTTTAGTTATGGGCCCCAGCAATCAGCCCCAGCATTTT.

This clonotype was recorded at least ten times. V gene TRBV29-1 combines with J gene TRBJ2-1; 7 nucleotides match TRBD1. CDR3 length: 13 residues. J lost 2 bases, V lost 4 bases, and 2 bases had no gene match. Germline V gene sequence: CDR1 SQVTM, CDR2 ANQGSEA. The CDR3 coding sequence is TGCAGCGTTGGGGGACAGCCCTACAATGAGCAGTTCTTC. Protein sequence: CSVGGQPYNEQFF.

The rearrangement links TRBV27 to TRBJ2-7, with 13 bases that match TRBD2. Trimming cost V 3 bases and J 3 bases; bases outside gene matches: 8. Germline-derived CDR1 and CDR2 are MNHEY and SMNVEV (reference sequence). The CDR3 length is 17 residues. Written as DNA, the CDR3 is TGTGCCAGCAGTTTTACCCAGCGGACTAGCGGGGGCTACGAGCAGTACTTC. It encodes CASSFTQRTSGGYEQYF.